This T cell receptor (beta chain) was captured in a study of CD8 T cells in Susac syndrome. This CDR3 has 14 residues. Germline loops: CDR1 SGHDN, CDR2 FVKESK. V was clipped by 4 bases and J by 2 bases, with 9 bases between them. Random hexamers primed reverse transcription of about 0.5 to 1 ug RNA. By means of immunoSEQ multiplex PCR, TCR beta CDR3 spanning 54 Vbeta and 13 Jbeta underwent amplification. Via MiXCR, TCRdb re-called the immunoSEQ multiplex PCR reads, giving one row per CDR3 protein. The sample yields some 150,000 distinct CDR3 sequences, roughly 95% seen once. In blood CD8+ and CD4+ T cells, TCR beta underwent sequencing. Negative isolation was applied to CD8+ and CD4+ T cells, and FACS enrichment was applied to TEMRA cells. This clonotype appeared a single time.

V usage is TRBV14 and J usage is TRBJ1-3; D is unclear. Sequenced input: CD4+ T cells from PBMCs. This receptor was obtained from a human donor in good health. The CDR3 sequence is CASSPRLTGNTIYF. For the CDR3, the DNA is TGTGCCAGCAGCCCTAGATTGACTGGAAACACCATATATTTT.